What follows describes a single T cell receptor beta chain. The data were taken from a study of blood T cell repertoires in COVID-19. Study details: Sites in the United States, Italy and Spain provided acute and convalescent COVID-19 samples.

The method was immunoSEQ multiplex PCR; TCRdb's version includes in-frame clones alone and lacks a portion of them. This sample has over 150,000 clones, with around 85% found just once. Source material: peripheral blood. This TCR derives from a woman older than 75 with COVID-19, enrolled during active disease.

The CDR3 is CASHPWAGVMNTEAFF. In DNA, the CDR3 is TGCGCCAGCCACCCGTGGGCAGGGGTTATGAACACTGAAGCTTTCTTT. The chain carries TRBV5-1 and TRBJ1-1; D possibly corresponds to TRBD1 (6 bases). Germline loops: CDR1 SGHRS, CDR2 YFSETQ. This CDR3 comprises 16 residues. The V end was cut by 7 bases, the J end by 0 bases, with 19 bases between.